The present entry profiles one TCR beta chain with its context. The sample belongs to a study of blood T cell repertoires in COVID-19. For the study at large: COVID-19 samples, acute and convalescent, were from the United States, Italy and Spain. The cDNA or gDNA used as material had been derived from T cells, B-cell-depleted T cells, or PBMCs.

Sequenced by immunoSEQ multiplex PCR; TCRdb stores in-frame clones only, minus some. Counted here are some 200,000 clones, 80% to 85% occurring once; the ten biggest clones make up around 6.3%. Between the trimmed V and J ends, which lost 5 bases and 6 bases, there was a span of 8 bases. Germline CDR1 MDHEN, CDR2 SYDVKM. This CDR3 has 12 residues. The clonotype originates from a woman between 35 and 50 years old with acute or convalescent COVID-19. The gene calls are TRBV28 and TRBJ1-5, with a weak D call TRBD1 (5 bases). The sample comprised peripheral blood. The CDR3 coding sequence is TGTGCCAGCAGTGGGGGGTTTCAGCCCCAGCATTTT. Translating it yields CASSGGFQPQHF.